These 10 T cell receptor beta chains were all obtained from the same sample, sequenced in a study of T cell responses to AZD1222 COVID-19 vaccine. The assay was immunoSEQ multiplex PCR, and TCRdb's table has in-frame clones only and misses some. The data show fewer than 110,000 clones, 91% seen once. The specimen comprised peripheral blood, sampled on day 0 of AZD1222 vaccination. Receptors originate from an adult in good health.

This clone was counted a few times. The chain has TRBV29-1 and TRBJ1-1, with 10 nucleotides matching TRBD1. CDR1 and CDR2 from the germline V gene are SQVTM and ANQGSEA. CDR3 length equals 13 residues. V lost 6 bases and J lost 5; bases outside the gene matches: 6. The CDR3, as DNA: TGCAGCGTGACAGGGGGCCCGAGGACTGAAGCTTTCTTT. Amino acids: CSVTGGPRTEAFF. Together with reference TRBV29-1 and TRBJ1-1, the CDR3 gives the full variable domain: SAVISQKPSRDICQRGTSLTIQCQVDSQVTMMFWYRQQPGQSLTLIATANQGSEATYESGFVIDKFPISRPNLTFSTLTVSNMSPEDSSIYLCSVTGGPRTEAFFGQGTRLTVV.

The rearrangement joins TRBV6-5 to TRBJ1-6, with D possibly being TRBD1 (6 bases). The CDR3 loop spans 11 amino acids. Germline CDR1 is MNHEY and CDR2 is SVGAGI. V gave up 10 bases and J gave up 7 bases, with 8 bases separating them. In DNA, the CDR3 is TGTGCCACCACAGGGAATTCACCCCTCCACTTT. Translation gives CATTGNSPLHF.

The chain uses TRBV11-2 and TRBJ1-5, with D unresolved. From germline, CDR1 is SGHAT and CDR2 FQNNGV. The CDR3 is made up of 16 amino acids. Trimming stripped 1 base from V and 7 bases from J, with 17 bases between. The CDR3 nucleotides read TGTGCCAGCAGCTTAGGGGGAGAGAGGGTCGGGCAGCCCCAGCATTTT. This sequence encodes CASSLGGERVGQPQHF.

The V and J genes are TRBV7-9 and TRBJ1-4; possible D gene TRBD1, 6 bases. V was clipped by 5 bases and J by 1 base, with 8 bases between them. The CDR3 is 14 amino acids. Germline V lookup: CDR1 SEHNR, CDR2 FQNEAQ (reference sequence). CDR3: CASSPGQTNEKLFF. CDR3 nucleotide sequence: TGTGCCAGCAGCCCGGGACAAACTAATGAAAAACTGTTTTTT.

V gene TRBV9 combines with J gene TRBJ2-7; the match to TRBD2 covers 9 bases. Germline V lookup: CDR1 SGDLS, CDR2 YYNGEE. There are 14 residues in the CDR3. V dropped 3 bases and J dropped 0; count of bases not matched to a gene: 1. CDR3 bases: TGTGCCAGCAGCGAGACTAGCGGCTCCTACGAGCAGTACTTC. Translated, it gives CASSETSGSYEQYF.

The rearrangement links TRBV5-6 to TRBJ2-7; no definite D call. V was shortened by 0 bases and J by 5 bases, with 12 bases between the two germline ends. Germline V gene lookup returns CDR1 SGHDT and CDR2 YYEEEE. The CDR3 loop spans 14 amino acids. CDR3 DNA: TGTGCCAGCAGCTTGGTAGGGCCTAGTGACGAGCAGTACTTC. It encodes CASSLVGPSDEQYF.

The V call is TRBV7-2, the J call TRBJ2-3, with 12 bases matching TRBD2. V trimming: 4 bases; J trimming: 12 bases; junction bases outside the gene matches: 5. The CDR3 length is 13 residues. CDR1 is SGHTA and CDR2 is FQGNSA in the germline V gene. This CDR3 is CASSSKTSGRQYF. The CDR3 bases are TGTGCCAGCAGCTCCAAGACTAGCGGGAGACAGTATTTT.

The rearrangement joins TRBV12-1 to TRBJ2-5; the D call TRBD2 from the table was never checked on the DNA. TRBV12-1 represents a pseudogene. The CDR3 length is 16 residues. CDR3 sequence (DNA): TGTGCCAGCAGCTTTGAGTTTTTGCGGGCGGGGGAGACCCAGTACTTC. Its translation: CASSFEFLRAGETQYF.

This clone appeared once. The rearrangement uses TRBV6-2 or TRBV6-3 and TRBJ2-1, with 11 bases that match TRBD2. CDR1 MNHEY and CDR2 SVGEGT come from the germline V gene. V trimming: 4 bases; J trimming: 4 bases; junction bases outside the gene matches: 0. The CDR3 consists of 14 residues. CDR3 coding DNA: TGTGCCAGCAGTTTAGCGGGGGGGTACAATGAGCAGTTCTTC. It specifies CASSLAGGYNEQFF.

The CDR3 DNA reads as TGTGCCAGCAGTGAAGGGGCGGTACTTCCCACAGATACGCAGTATTTT. Protein: CASSEGAVLPTDTQYF. J is TRBJ2-3 and V is TRBV6-1; no clear D gene. CDR1 is MNHNS, CDR2 SASEGT, per germline. Between the trimmed V and J ends, which lost 1 base and 2 bases, there was a span of 13 bases. CDR3 length: 16 residues.